A selection of T cell receptor beta chains follows, all from one sample in a study of T cell responses to AZD1222 COVID-19 vaccine. The assay was immunoSEQ multiplex PCR, and TCRdb's table has in-frame clones only and misses some. In the table there are 90,000 to 100,000 clones, about 85% of which are singletons. Sequences were derived from peripheral blood, sampled on day 0 of AZD1222 vaccination. These receptors were obtained from an adult in good health. CDR3s include the opening cysteine and the closing phenylalanine or tryptophan. The order of the fields is clone size, V gene, J gene, CDR3 length, D gene, CDR3 protein. The D gene is left open where the match is weak. Where a row states a size, it is once, few, many or the class of an expanded clone; other rows omit it.

clone_size: NA; v_call: TRBV6-5; j_call: TRBJ1-2; cdr3_length: 13; d_call: NA; cdr3_aa: CASSPGAAYGYTF
clone_size: NA; v_call: TRBV5-1; j_call: TRBJ2-3; cdr3_length: 16; d_call: NA; cdr3_aa: CASSLGGGRSTDTQYF
clone_size: NA; v_call: TRBV4-2; j_call: TRBJ1-1; cdr3_length: 14; d_call: TRBD1; cdr3_aa: CASSPRDRGREAFF
clone_size: few; v_call: TRBV7-2; j_call: TRBJ2-5; cdr3_length: 18; d_call: TRBD2; cdr3_aa: CASSFLLAGGPRYETQYF
clone_size: NA; v_call: TRBV7-2; j_call: TRBJ2-7; cdr3_length: 14; d_call: NA; cdr3_aa: CASSLARTVYEQYF
clone_size: NA; v_call: TRBV6-2/TRBV6-3; j_call: TRBJ1-1; cdr3_length: 22; d_call: NA; cdr3_aa: CASSRNRGRYRMGAGMNTEAFF
clone_size: NA; v_call: TRBV6-2/TRBV6-3; j_call: TRBJ1-5; cdr3_length: 14; d_call: NA; cdr3_aa: CASSYDTGSQPQHF
clone_size: NA; v_call: TRBV9; j_call: TRBJ2-1; cdr3_length: 15; d_call: TRBD2; cdr3_aa: CASSVGTSGTREQFF
clone_size: NA; v_call: TRBV6-2/TRBV6-3; j_call: TRBJ1-5; cdr3_length: 12; d_call: NA; cdr3_aa: CASSTSNQPQHF
clone_size: NA; v_call: TRBV5-4; j_call: TRBJ2-2; cdr3_length: 15; d_call: NA; cdr3_aa: CASSLAQENTGELFF
clone_size: NA; v_call: TRBV19; j_call: TRBJ1-3; cdr3_length: 13; d_call: NA; cdr3_aa: CATTPNSGNTIYF
clone_size: NA; v_call: TRBV7-8; j_call: TRBJ1-1; cdr3_length: 14; d_call: NA; cdr3_aa: CASSLARGGTEAFF
clone_size: NA; v_call: TRBV21-1; j_call: TRBJ2-7; cdr3_length: 15; d_call: NA; cdr3_aa: CASSKEGPGPYEQYF
clone_size: NA; v_call: TRBV16; j_call: TRBJ2-5; cdr3_length: 12; d_call: NA; cdr3_aa: CASSLIGETQYF
clone_size: NA; v_call: TRBV7-2; j_call: TRBJ2-2; cdr3_length: 16; d_call: NA; cdr3_aa: CASSLPTPANTGELFF
clone_size: NA; v_call: TRBV5-4; j_call: TRBJ1-2; cdr3_length: 15; d_call: NA; cdr3_aa: CASSLEADPGSGYTF
clone_size: NA; v_call: TRBV10-3; j_call: TRBJ1-1; cdr3_length: 13; d_call: TRBD1; cdr3_aa: CAIRTGDNTEAFF
clone_size: once; v_call: TRBV6-2/TRBV6-3; j_call: TRBJ2-7; cdr3_length: 17; d_call: NA; cdr3_aa: CASSYEPSGASSYEQYF
clone_size: NA; v_call: TRBV6-1; j_call: TRBJ1-5; cdr3_length: 14; d_call: TRBD1; cdr3_aa: CASSQTGGNQPQHF
clone_size: few; v_call: TRBV4-3; j_call: TRBJ1-2; cdr3_length: 15; d_call: TRBD1; cdr3_aa: CASSHYRGEDYGYTF
clone_size: NA; v_call: TRBV11-2; j_call: TRBJ2-7; cdr3_length: 15; d_call: NA; cdr3_aa: CASSPTSAAIYEQYF
clone_size: NA; v_call: TRBV29-1; j_call: TRBJ1-6; cdr3_length: 13; d_call: TRBD1; cdr3_aa: CSVRQGNNSPLHF
clone_size: NA; v_call: TRBV3-1/TRBV3-2; j_call: TRBJ2-1; cdr3_length: 17; d_call: TRBD2; cdr3_aa: CASSQAKLAGGGDEQFF
clone_size: NA; v_call: TRBV6-1; j_call: TRBJ2-1; cdr3_length: 13; d_call: NA; cdr3_aa: CASSDVIGGPQFF
clone_size: NA; v_call: TRBV2; j_call: TRBJ2-1; cdr3_length: 12; d_call: NA; cdr3_aa: CASRGSYNEQFF
clone_size: NA; v_call: TRBV10-1; j_call: TRBJ1-1; cdr3_length: 19; d_call: TRBD1; cdr3_aa: CASYSSPNSGTVEHAEAFF
clone_size: NA; v_call: TRBV5-6; j_call: TRBJ1-1; cdr3_length: 16; d_call: TRBD1; cdr3_aa: CASSPRDSRLDTEAFF
clone_size: once; v_call: TRBV3-1/TRBV3-2; j_call: TRBJ2-1; cdr3_length: 15; d_call: NA; cdr3_aa: CASSQASVRYNEQFF
clone_size: NA; v_call: TRBV5-1; j_call: TRBJ2-3; cdr3_length: 15; d_call: NA; cdr3_aa: CASNVMGGSTDTQYF
clone_size: NA; v_call: TRBV29-1; j_call: TRBJ2-3; cdr3_length: 12; d_call: TRBD2; cdr3_aa: CSVGEGTDTQYF